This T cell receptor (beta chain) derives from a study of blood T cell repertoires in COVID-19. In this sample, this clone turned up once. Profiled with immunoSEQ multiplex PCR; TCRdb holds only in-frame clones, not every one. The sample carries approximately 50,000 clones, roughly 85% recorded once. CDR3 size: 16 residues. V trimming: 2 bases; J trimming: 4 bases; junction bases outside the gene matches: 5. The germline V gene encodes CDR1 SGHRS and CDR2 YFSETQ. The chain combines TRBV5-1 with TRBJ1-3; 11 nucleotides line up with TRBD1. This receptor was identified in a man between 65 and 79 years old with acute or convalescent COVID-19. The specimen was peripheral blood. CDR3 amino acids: CASSFSGQGAGNTIYF. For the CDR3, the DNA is TGCGCCAGCAGCTTTAGTGGACAGGGGGCCGGAAACACCATATATTTT.